The 27 T cell receptor beta chains given below trace back to one sample, sequenced in a study of response to subunit inactivated influenza vaccine. TCRdb used MiXCR to reprocess the RT-PCR reads, holding one entry per CDR3 protein. The sample carries about 160,000 distinct CDR3 sequences, 11% recorded once. The material sequenced was non-naive T cells sorted from PBMCs, taken 45 days after vaccination. The receptors come from a man between 45 and 60 years old who received an inactivated influenza vaccine.

Written as DNA, the CDR3 is TGTGCCAGCAGCTTAGATCTGGGCACCCGCACCGGGGAGCTGTTTTTT. It encodes CASSLDLGTRTGELFF. The rearrangement uses TRBV11-3 and TRBJ2-2; no firm D call. Trimming removed 0 bases at V and 4 bases at J, with 12 bases between. The germline gives CDR1 SGHNT, CDR2 YENEEA. The CDR3 is 16 amino acids.

This clonotype was detected ten times or more. The chain joins TRBV5-1 to TRBJ1-1, with a tentative D call TRBD1 (6 bases). The CDR3 is made up of 15 amino acids. The ends were cut back, 7 bases at V and 0 bases at J, with 16 bases in the middle. Germline lookup yields CDR1 SGHRS and CDR2 YFSETQ. The CDR3 sequence is CASGAGQPMNTEAFF. Written as DNA, the CDR3 is TGCGCCAGCGGGGCAGGACAGCCAATGAACACTGAAGCTTTCTTT.

V and J are TRBV6-2 or TRBV6-3 and TRBJ2-7; D unclear. The CDR3 length is 14 residues. The germline V and J ends were trimmed by 7 bases and 0 bases, with 13 bases remaining between them. Germline lookup yields CDR1 MNHEY and CDR2 SVGEGT. In DNA form, the CDR3 reads TGTGCCAGCATCGACTTTCGGAGCTCCTACGAGCAGTACTTC. Translating gives CASIDFRSSYEQYF.

This clonotype appeared a few times. V gene TRBV20-1 combines with J gene TRBJ1-5; D is perhaps TRBD1 (5 bases). With 0 bases removed from V and 6 bases from J, the gap between germline ends came to 9 bases. The CDR3 runs 13 residues. Per the germline V gene, CDR1 is DFQATT and CDR2 is SNEGSKA (reference sequence). The CDR3 bases are TGCAGTGCTAGAGATGTTAGGGGTCAGCCCCAGCATTTT. Residues: CSARDVRGQPQHF.

J is TRBJ1-2 and V is TRBV3-1, with D tentatively TRBD1 (6 bases). This CDR3 region has 14 residues. With 6 bases removed from V and 3 bases from J, the gap between germline ends came to 14 bases. Germline V gene lookup returns CDR1 LGHDT and CDR2 YNNKEL (reference sequence). CDR3: CASSLMRTDYGYTF. CDR3 DNA: TGTGCCAGCAGTCTGATGAGGACAGACTATGGCTACACCTTC.

This clonotype came up a few times. The chain employs TRBV14 and TRBJ2-3; no reliable D call. V lost 3 bases and J 2 bases, leaving 12 bases between the germline ends. CDR1 and CDR2 (germline): SGHDN, FVKESK. The CDR3 totals 15 residues. This CDR3 is CASSHKMEATDTQYF. CDR3 DNA sequence: TGTGCCAGCAGCCACAAAATGGAAGCCACAGATACGCAGTATTTT. Using reference TRBV14 and TRBJ2-3 for the parts outside the CDR3, the full variable domain is EAGVTQFPSHSVIEKGQTVTLRCDPISGHDNLYWYRRVMGKEIKFLLHFVKESKQDESGMPNNRFLAERTGGTYSTLKVQPAELEDSGVYFCASSHKMEATDTQYFGPGTRLTVL.

This clonotype was found a few times. The V and J genes are TRBV29-1 and TRBJ2-7, with D hard to call. The length of the CDR3 is 14 residues. The ends were cut back, 5 bases at V and 0 bases at J, with 14 bases in the middle. In germline, CDR1 is SQVTM, CDR2 ANQGSEA. DNA for the CDR3: TGCAGCGTTCACGCAGCCGGTAGCTCCTACGAGCAGTACTTC. Protein: CSVHAAGSSYEQYF.

There are a few counts of this clonotype. This chain connects TRBV6-2 or TRBV6-3 to TRBJ1-2; D call uncertain. The germline V gene has CDR1 MNHEY and CDR2 SVGEGT. There are 11 residues in the CDR3. V lost 11 bases and J lost 4, with 11 bases in between. In DNA form, the CDR3 reads TGTGCCGCGGTCTCGGGCTATGGCTACACCTTC. Its protein product is CAAVSGYGYTF.

There are a few counts of this clonotype. This chain uses TRBV4-1 with TRBJ2-3; no firm D call. The ends were cut back, 1 base at V and 0 bases at J, with 14 bases in the middle. CDR1 MGHRA and CDR2 YSYEKL come from the germline V gene. The CDR3 is made up of 17 amino acids. The CDR3 region is CASSQGFRASSTDTQYF. For the CDR3, the DNA is TGCGCCAGCAGCCAAGGATTCCGGGCCTCTAGCACAGATACGCAGTATTTT.

This clonotype showed up just a few times. The CDR3 bases are TGTGCCAGCAGCCAAGCCCTCAAGGACAGGCTCCAAGAGACCCAGTACTTC. Amino acids: CASSQALKDRLQETQYF. The chain couples TRBV14 to TRBJ2-5; 7 nucleotides line up with TRBD1. The CDR3 runs to 17 residues. The V gene's germline CDR1 is SGHDN and CDR2 FVKESK. V gave up 1 base and J gave up 1 base; unmatched junction bases: 9.

There are many counts of this clonotype. The genes are TRBV4-3 and TRBJ2-2, with D perhaps matching TRBD1 (6 bases). This CDR3 is 17 amino acids long. Germline V gives CDR1 LGHNA, CDR2 YSLEER. The V gene lost 3 bases and the J gene lost 3 bases, with 17 bases spanning the gap. This chain's CDR3 is CASSQLLTGRDTGELFF. CDR3 in DNA: TGCGCCAGCAGCCAGCTCTTAACAGGGCGGGACACCGGGGAGCTGTTTTTT.

V usage is TRBV20-1 and J usage is TRBJ2-7; TRBD2 matches at 7 bases. The CDR3 is 14 amino acids. Germline CDR1 is DFQATT and CDR2 is SNEGSKA (reference sequence). Losses at the gene ends were 6 bases for V and 5 bases for J; bases not matched to a gene: 13. As DNA, the CDR3 is TGCAGTGCAGGCGGACTAGTTTCTTTCCACGAGCAGTACTTC. Its protein is CSAGGLVSFHEQYF.

As for this clonotype: A much bigger clone sits one base away, suggesting this may be a read error. The chain recombines TRBV5-5 with TRBJ1-1; tentatively, D is TRBD1 (5 bases). The CDR3 covers 13 residues. Germline-derived CDR1 and CDR2 are SGHKS and YYEKEE (reference sequence). CDR3 bases: TGTGCCAACAGCTTGTGGAGGGGCACTGAAGCTTTCTTT. Amino acids: CANSLWRGTEAFF.

At least ten counts were recorded for this clonotype. The chain recombines TRBV15 with TRBJ1-1; 7 bases map to TRBD1. This CDR3 contains 13 residues. J was trimmed by 9 bases and V by 3 bases; bases with no gene match: 7. Germline values: CDR1 LNHNV, CDR2 YYDKDF (reference sequence). The CDR3 nucleotides read TGTGCCACCAGCAGCGTGAACAGGGGAAAAGCTTTCTTT. Encoded protein: CATSSVNRGKAFF.

V and J are TRBV3-1 and TRBJ2-1; 7 bases line up with TRBD2. With V trimmed by 6 bases and J by 7 bases, 9 bases remained unmatched. Germline V gene sequence: CDR1 LGHDT, CDR2 YNNKEL (reference sequence). The CDR3 spans 14 residues. CDR3 amino acids: CASSPGLKRNEQFF. The CDR3 DNA reads as TGTGCCAGCAGTCCGGGACTAAAGAGGAATGAGCAGTTCTTC.

Only a few counts were recorded for this clonotype. This chain's CDR3 is CASSIWTGEMNTEAFF. CDR3 in DNA: TGTGCCAGCTCTATTTGGACAGGCGAGATGAACACTGAAGCTTTCTTT. V gene TRBV28 combines with J gene TRBJ1-1; 7 nucleotides line up with TRBD1. The germline gives CDR1 MDHEN, CDR2 SYDVKM. The CDR3 has 16 amino acids. The V and J ends lost 8 bases and 0 bases, in that order; junction bases with no gene match: 12.

In its sample, this clonotype was seen a few times. This chain links TRBV11-3 with TRBJ2-1; 10 positions match TRBD1. The germline CDR1 and CDR2 sequences are SGHNT and YENEEA. The CDR3 contains 15 residues. The V gene end was trimmed by 2 bases and the J gene end by 6 bases; junction bases not matched to a gene: 4. CDR3 loop: CASSLSGQGGNEQFF. The CDR3 DNA sequence: TGTGCCAGCAGCTTATCAGGACAGGGGGGCAATGAGCAGTTCTTC.

The chain has TRBV7-2 and TRBJ1-1; 11 bases map to TRBD1. CDR3 length: 14 amino acids. V was clipped by 5 bases and J by 5 bases; unmatched bases: 4. The germline V gene has CDR1 SGHTA and CDR2 FQGNSA. The DNA of the CDR3 is TGTGCCAGCAGCGCGGACAGGGGGCAGACTGAAGCTTTCTTT. It encodes CASSADRGQTEAFF.

J is TRBJ2-3 and V is TRBV4-3; the D call may be TRBD1 or TRBD2 (5 bases each). Germline V gene data show CDR1 as LGHNA and CDR2 as YSLEER. The CDR3 extends over 14 amino acids. The V and J ends lost 4 bases and 6 bases respectively, with 14 bases between them. The CDR3 region has the DNA TGCGCCAGCAGCCGGGACCCTGTGGCGGATACGCAGTATTTT. As protein: CASSRDPVADTQYF.

The table lists this clonotype with a few counts. The J gene is TRBJ2-2, the V gene TRBV27; 10 bases are shared with TRBD2. V was clipped by 5 bases and J by 6 bases; unmatched bases: 3. Germline CDR1 and CDR2: MNHEY and SMNVEV (reference sequence). The CDR3 loop spans 14 amino acids. The CDR3 loop is CASSPLAGAGELFF. The CDR3 DNA reads TGTGCCAGCAGTCCCCTAGCGGGAGCCGGGGAGCTGTTTTTT.

The table lists this clonotype with a few counts. This chain connects TRBV10-1 to TRBJ2-2, with D perhaps matching TRBD1 (6 bases). The germline V gene has CDR1 WNHNN and CDR2 SYGVQD (reference sequence). Trimming stripped 4 bases from V and 3 bases from J, with 9 bases between. The CDR3 runs to 14 residues. CDR3 amino acids: CASSGRGDTGELFF. The CDR3 DNA reads as TGCGCCAGCAGTGGCAGGGGCGACACCGGGGAGCTGTTTTTT.

The V gene is TRBV4-2, the J gene TRBJ1-2; no clear D gene. Germline-derived CDR1 and CDR2 are LGHNA and YNFKEQ. This CDR3 has 12 residues. V lost 1 base, J lost 7 bases, and 7 bases lay in between. Here the CDR3 reads CASSQGDFGYTF. CDR3 DNA sequence: TGTGCCAGCAGCCAAGGGGATTTTGGCTACACCTTC.

The V call is TRBV11-3, the J call TRBJ1-1; 12 bases align to TRBD1. CDR3 length: 16 amino acids. V dropped 0 bases and J dropped 10; count of bases not matched to a gene: 9. Germline V gene lookup returns CDR1 SGHNT and CDR2 YENEEA. CDR3 amino acids: CASSLDPGQGARGAFF. The DNA of the CDR3 is TGTGCCAGCAGCTTAGACCCGGGACAGGGGGCGAGGGGAGCTTTCTTT. Combining the CDR3 with reference TRBV11-3 and TRBJ1-1 gives the whole variable domain EAGVVQSPRYKIIEKKQPVAFWCNPISGHNTLYWYLQNLGQGPELLIRYENEEAVDDSQLPKDRFSAERLKGVDSTLKIQPAELGDSAVYLCASSLDPGQGARGAFFGQGTRLTVV.

The chain links TRBV29-1 to TRBJ1-2, with TRBD1 identical over 7 bases. Germline loops: CDR1 SQVTM, CDR2 ANQGSEA. V trimming: 2 bases; J trimming: 4 bases; junction bases outside the gene matches: 1. This CDR3 region has 12 residues. The CDR3 bases are TGCAGCGTTGAACGACAGGGCTATGGCTACACCTTC. Translating it yields CSVERQGYGYTF. The complete variable domain, with remaining parts taken from reference TRBV29-1 and TRBJ1-2, reads SAVISQKPSRDICQRGTSLTIQCQVDSQVTMMFWYRQQPGQSLTLIATANQGSEATYESGFVIDKFPISRPNLTFSTLTVSNMSPEDSSIYLCSVERQGYGYTFGSGTRLTVV.

In its sample, this clonotype was seen many times. This chain links TRBV7-2 with TRBJ1-2, with 8 bases fitting TRBD1. Losses at the gene ends were 6 bases for V and 14 bases for J; bases not matched to a gene: 5. The CDR3 loop spans 10 amino acids. Germline-derived CDR1 and CDR2 are SGHTA and FQGNSA. The CDR3 nucleotides are TGTGCCAGCAGTCGGGACAGGTGGACCTTC. It specifies CASSRDRWTF.

This clonotype has just one count. This could be a read error, since a much larger clone is one nucleotide away. The rearrangement uses TRBV4-3 and TRBJ1-1, with D unresolved. Germline assignment: CDR1 LGHNA and CDR2 YSLEER. CDR3 length: 17 residues. Here the CDR3 DNA reads TGCGCCAGCAGCCAAGATCTGGGTTGGGAGGTGGGCACTGAATCTTTCTTT. Translating gives CASSQDLGWEVGTESFF.

The chain is built from TRBV20-1 and TRBJ1-6; D is perhaps TRBD1 (6 bases). Germline assignment: CDR1 DFQATT and CDR2 SNEGSKA (reference sequence). There are 15 residues in the CDR3. Between the trimmed V and J ends, which lost 5 bases and 5 bases, there was a span of 16 bases. The CDR3 region has the DNA TGCAGTGCTCAGGGGTCGGGGGGAAATAATTCACCCCTCCACTTT. Protein: CSAQGSGGNNSPLHF.